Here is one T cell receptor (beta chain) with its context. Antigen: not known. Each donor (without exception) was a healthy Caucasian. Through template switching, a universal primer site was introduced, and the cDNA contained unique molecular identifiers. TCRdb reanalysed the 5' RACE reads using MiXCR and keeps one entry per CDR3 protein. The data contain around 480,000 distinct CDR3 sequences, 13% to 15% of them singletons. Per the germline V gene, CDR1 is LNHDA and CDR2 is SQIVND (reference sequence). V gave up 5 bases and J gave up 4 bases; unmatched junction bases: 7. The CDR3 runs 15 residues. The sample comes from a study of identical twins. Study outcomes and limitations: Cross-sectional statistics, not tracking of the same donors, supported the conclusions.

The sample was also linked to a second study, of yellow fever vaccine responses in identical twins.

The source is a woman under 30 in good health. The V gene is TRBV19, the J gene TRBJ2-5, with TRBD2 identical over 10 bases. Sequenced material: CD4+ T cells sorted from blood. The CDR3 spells CASSPGLASGETQYF. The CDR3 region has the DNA TGTGCCAGTAGTCCGGGACTAGCGTCGGGAGAGACCCAGTACTTC.